The 11 T cell receptor beta chains listed next were all sequenced from one sample in a study of CD8+CD57+ T cells in acquired aplastic anemia. Genomic DNA was employed as the template in profiling TCR beta VDJ and CDR3. TCRdb recomputed calls from the reads with MiXCR, one row per CDR3 protein. This table holds around 180,000 distinct CDR3 sequences, roughly half found once. Flow cytometry had shown expanded CD8+CD57+ cells in the patients chosen for sequencing. The sample consisted of sorted CD4+, CD8+, or CD8+CD57+ T cells (not recorded which) from PBMCs. The source of these receptors is a human donor with aplastic anemia.

As to this clonotype: An end of the junction does not agree with germline; a read error may underlie this. This rearrangement joins TRBV24-1 to TRBJ2-7; D remains ambiguous. The CDR3 contains 16 residues. Germline CDR1 KGHDR, CDR2 SFDVKD. CDR3 nucleotide sequence: TGTGCCATCAGTGAGTCGTCAGAGGCCCCCTTTAACGAGCAGTACTTC. Protein: CAISESSEAPFNEQYF.

Ten or more counts support this clonotype. The chain carries TRBV12-3 or TRBV12-4 and TRBJ1-1, with 9 bases matching TRBD1. The CDR3 extends over 14 amino acids. V shed 5 bases and J 4 bases; nucleotides not matched to a gene: 5. In nucleotides, the CDR3 is TGTGCCAGCAGTACGACAGGGGGTGGCACTGAAGCTTTCTTT. It codes for CASSTTGGGTEAFF.

This sequence joins TRBV11-2 and TRBJ2-7, with a weak D call TRBD2 (5 bases). The germline V gene has CDR1 SGHAT and CDR2 FQNNGV. The CDR3 contains 14 residues. V was clipped by 2 bases and J by 9 bases, with 17 bases between them. In nucleotides, the CDR3 is TGTGCCAGCAGCTTACCCATTGATGCGGGCAGGCAGTACTTC. Protein sequence: CASSLPIDAGRQYF.

The chain uses TRBV24-1 and TRBJ2-7; 13 bases line up with TRBD2. J gave up 7 bases and V 3 bases, and 8 bases lay outside the gene matches. The CDR3 runs to 16 residues. Germline CDR1 and CDR2: KGHDR and SFDVKD. As DNA, the CDR3 is TGTGCCACCAGTGATCCTCGGACTAGCGGGAGAGAGGAGCAGTACTTC. Protein sequence: CATSDPRTSGREEQYF.

The chain is built from TRBV19 and TRBJ2-5; unclear D gene. This CDR3 is built from 13 residues. Trimming left V 0 bases short and J 0 bases short, with 2 bases between. Germline CDR1 is LNHDA and CDR2 is SQIVND (reference sequence). The CDR3 protein is CASSIDYQETQYF. The CDR3 nucleotides are TGTGCCAGTAGTATAGATTACCAAGAGACCCAGTACTTC. The full variable domain, in which reference TRBV19 and TRBJ2-5 provide the parts outside the CDR3, is DGGITQSPKYLFRKEGQNVTLSCEQNLNHDAMYWYRQDPGQGLRLIYYSQIVNDFQKGDIAEGYSVSREKKESFPLTVTSAQKNPTAFYLCASSIDYQETQYFGPGTRLLVL.

This clonotype occurred many times. V is TRBV5-4 and J is TRBJ1-6; possibly TRBD1 for D (6 bases). This CDR3 spans 15 amino acids. V lost 5 bases and J 5 bases, leaving 14 bases between the germline ends. The germline gives CDR1 SGHNT, CDR2 YYREEE (reference sequence). This CDR3 reads CASSSGKGDNSPLHF. As DNA, the CDR3 is TGTGCCAGCAGTTCGGGGAAGGGGGATAATTCACCCCTCCACTTT.

There are many counts of this clonotype. The chain uses TRBV5-4 and TRBJ1-6; D is unclear. This CDR3 spans 14 amino acids. CDR1 and CDR2 from the germline V gene are SGHNT and YYREEE (reference sequence). V was clipped by 0 bases and J by 5 bases, with 6 bases between them. In DNA form, the CDR3 reads TGTGCCAGCAGCTTGGATGGTCATAATTCACCCCTCCACTTT. Its translation is CASSLDGHNSPLHF. Supplemented by reference TRBV5-4 and TRBJ1-6, the full variable domain reads ETGVTQSPTHLIKTRGQQVTLRCSSQSGHNTVSWYQQALGQGPQFIFQYYREEENGRGNFPPRFSGLQFPNYSSELNVNALELDDSALYLCASSLDGHNSPLHFGNGTRLTVT.

This clonotype appeared a few times. The chain carries TRBV7-9 and TRBJ2-7, with D perhaps TRBD2 (5 bases). The CDR3 loop spans 13 amino acids. V was clipped by 2 bases and J by 2 bases, with 7 bases between them. Germline values: CDR1 SEHNR, CDR2 FQNEAQ (reference sequence). The CDR3 loop reads CASSLYGTYEQYF. As DNA, the CDR3 is TGTGCCAGCAGCTTATACGGGACCTACGAGCAGTACTTC.

This clonotype was seen more than once but under ten times. The gene calls are TRBV19 and TRBJ1-1; unclear D gene. Trimming pared 6 bases from V and 0 bases from J, leaving 11 bases between. Germline CDR1 and CDR2: LNHDA and SQIVND (reference sequence). The CDR3 runs to 14 residues. This CDR3 is CASSIPEVNTEAFF. The CDR3 coding sequence is TGTGCCAGTAGCATTCCCGAAGTGAACACTGAAGCTTTCTTT.

This rearrangement joins TRBV18 to TRBJ1-4; 7 bases match TRBD1. CDR1 is KGHSH and CDR2 is LQKENI in the germline V gene. Losses at the gene ends were 3 bases for V and 0 bases for J; bases not matched to a gene: 4. This CDR3 is built from 16 residues. The CDR3 reads CASSPSGTATNEKLFF. CDR3 sequence (DNA): TGTGCCAGCTCACCGTCGGGGACAGCAACTAATGAAAAACTGTTTTTT.

In the case of this clonotype: This may arise from a read error, as a much more abundant clone is one base away. CDR3 amino acids: CASSLRFIEKLFF. Written as DNA, the CDR3 is TGTGCCAGCAGCTTGAGGTTTATTGAAAAACTGTTTTTT. The chain employs TRBV2 and TRBJ1-4; D not resolved. With 6 bases removed from V and 7 bases from J, the gap between germline ends came to 12 bases. This CDR3 has 13 amino acids. Germline CDR1 SNHLY, CDR2 FYNNEI.